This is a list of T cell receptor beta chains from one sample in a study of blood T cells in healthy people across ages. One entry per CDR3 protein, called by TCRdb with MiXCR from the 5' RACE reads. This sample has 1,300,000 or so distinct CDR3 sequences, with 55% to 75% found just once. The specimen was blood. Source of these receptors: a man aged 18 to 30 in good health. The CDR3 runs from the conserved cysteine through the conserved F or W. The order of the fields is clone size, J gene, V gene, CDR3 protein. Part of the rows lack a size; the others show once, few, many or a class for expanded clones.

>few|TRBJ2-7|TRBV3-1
CASSQARGLDEQYF
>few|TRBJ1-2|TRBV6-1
CASRTRSDRNYGYTF
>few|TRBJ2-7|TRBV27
CASRLGTGNYEQYF
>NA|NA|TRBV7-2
CASSIRGFSEQYF
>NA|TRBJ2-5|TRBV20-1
CSAWTGGRETQYF
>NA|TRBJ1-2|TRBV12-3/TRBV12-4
CASSPDNPLSGGYTF
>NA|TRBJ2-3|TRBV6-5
CASSNRQGSGTDTQYF
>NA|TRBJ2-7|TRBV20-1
CSARTGGKYEQYF
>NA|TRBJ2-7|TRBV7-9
CASREVDDEQYF
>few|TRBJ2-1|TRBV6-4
CASSANFEGPGGEQFF
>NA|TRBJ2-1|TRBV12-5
CATVSDIMDEQFF